The 10 T cell receptor beta chains in this list originate from one sample, sequenced in a study of HIV-infected patients and healthy controls. Approximately 510 ng RNA was reverse transcribed with alpha and beta constant-region primers. Alpha and beta chain libraries were made separately by chain-specific third strand synthesis with multiplexing indices. In TCRdb, the 5' RACE reads were re-called with MiXCR into one record per CDR3 protein. The sample yields about 16,000 distinct CDR3 sequences, roughly 9% seen once. No cell fractionation was done, so the repertoire covers all unsorted peripheral blood T cells. Sample: blood. The origin of the receptors is an adult in good health.

This clonotype was found many times. The chain uses TRBV28 and TRBJ1-5; unclear D gene. This CDR3 comprises 12 residues. Germline CDR1 MDHEN, CDR2 SYDVKM. V lost 7 bases, J lost 5 bases, and 9 bases lay in between. The CDR3 region is CASKIGDQPQHF. The CDR3 bases are TGTGCCAGCAAAATAGGTGATCAGCCCCAGCATTTT. Filled out from reference TRBV28 and TRBJ1-5, the complete variable domain reads DVKVTQSSRYLVKRTGEKVFLECVQDMDHENMFWYRQDPGLGLRLIYFSYDVKMKEKGDIPEGYSVSREKKERFSLILESASTNQTSMYLCASKIGDQPQHFGDGTRLSIL.

This clonotype has a count of ten or more. V is TRBV4-1 and J is TRBJ2-2; TRBD1 might be the D (6 bases). The CDR3 length is 13 residues. The germline V gene encodes CDR1 MGHRA and CDR2 YSYEKL. Trimming shortened V by 8 bases and J by 1 base, and 8 bases separated the two germline ends. As DNA, the CDR3 is TGCGCCAGCGCGGACAGGAACACCGGGGAGCTGTTTTTT. It encodes CASADRNTGELFF.

This clonotype was counted a few times. The rearrangement links TRBV28 to TRBJ2-5, with TRBD2 matching over 8 bases. V was pared by 7 bases and J by 0 bases, with 7 bases of the junction left unmatched. Germline lookup yields CDR1 MDHEN and CDR2 SYDVKM. CDR3 size: 15 residues. The CDR3 sequence: CASKAGGRNQETQYF. The CDR3 coding sequence is TGTGCCAGCAAGGCGGGGGGAAGGAACCAAGAGACCCAGTACTTC.

By its share, this clonotype is medium-sized (0.01 to 0.1%). The V gene is TRBV20-1, the J gene TRBJ2-5, with D perhaps matching TRBD2 (6 bases). Trimming removed 3 bases from V and 5 bases from J, with 16 bases in between. Germline V gene data show CDR1 as DFQATT and CDR2 as SNEGSKA (reference sequence). The CDR3 loop spans 14 amino acids. CDR3 region: CSARGLSGWETQYF. The CDR3 DNA is TGCAGTGCTAGGGGACTGAGCGGGTGGGAGACCCAGTACTTC.

J is TRBJ2-2 and V is TRBV7-9; 10 bases map to TRBD2. This CDR3 comprises 16 residues. CDR1 and CDR2 from the germline V gene are SEHNR and FQNEAQ (reference sequence). V gave up 5 bases and J gave up 4 bases; unmatched junction bases: 7. CDR3 DNA sequence: TGTGCCAGCAGCCCTAGCGGGAGTAGGGGCACCGGGGAGCTGTTTTTT. Translated, it gives CASSPSGSRGTGELFF.

This clonotype is medium-sized in the sample. V is TRBV12-3 or TRBV12-4 and J is TRBJ1-1; D not certain. This CDR3 contains 12 residues. V was trimmed by 5 bases and J by 1 base, leaving 5 bases between them. The CDR3 sequence is CASSEKNTEAFF. The CDR3 region has the DNA TGTGCCAGCAGTGAGAAGAACACTGAAGCTTTCTTT.

This clonotype was detected only a few times. The chain has TRBV6-6 and TRBJ1-6, with D maybe TRBD1 (6 bases). V was trimmed by 6 bases and J by 4 bases, leaving 22 bases between them. Looked up from germline, CDR1 is MNHNY and CDR2 is SVGAGI (reference sequence). CDR3 size: 18 residues. CDR3 coding DNA: TGTGCCAGCAGCCCCAAGTTAAGGGACACAGCTTATAATTCACCCCTCCACTTT. Translating gives CASSPKLRDTAYNSPLHF.

This clonotype has at least ten counts. The chain couples TRBV29-1 to TRBJ2-1; D ambiguous. The CDR3 is 16 amino acids. Germline lookup yields CDR1 SQVTM and CDR2 ANQGSEA. V was cut by 2 bases and J by 6 bases, with 20 bases left in between. This chain's CDR3 is CSVESSIGGFGNEQFF. Here the CDR3 DNA reads TGCAGCGTTGAAAGTTCTATCGGTGGGTTCGGCAATGAGCAGTTCTTC.

This clonotype is classed as medium-sized. V is TRBV2 and J is TRBJ2-3; the D is unclear. Trimming took 3 bases from V and 3 from J, leaving 1 base between them. This CDR3 has 11 residues. Germline V lookup: CDR1 SNHLY, CDR2 FYNNEI. CDR3 in DNA: TGTGCCAGCAGTGATACAGATACGCAGTATTTT. Amino acid sequence: CASSDTDTQYF.

This clonotype was observed many times. CDR3 nucleotides: TGCGCCAGCAGCCAAGATCAAGTGGGGAGGATGAACACTGAAGCTTTCTTT. Its protein is CASSQDQVGRMNTEAFF. The rearrangement links TRBV4-1 to TRBJ1-1; no clear D gene. V shed 0 bases and J shed 0 bases, with 14 bases lying between them. This CDR3 has 17 residues. The germline V gene has CDR1 MGHRA and CDR2 YSYEKL.